Sequencing of this TCR beta chain was carried out in a study of regulatory T cells in long-lasting Graves disease. On the study more broadly: Persistence in Graves' disease denoted antithyroid drug use beyond 5 years alongside positive TSH receptor antibodies. Overall study findings and caveats: Whereas new patients shared 1,000 or so public clonotypes, persistent patients shared more, at about 2,500. TRBV28, TRBJ1-2 and TRBJ2-5 were favored in persistent disease.

With iRepertoire HTBI primers and Arm-PCR of CDR3 regions, TCR beta libraries were built. In the original processing: The samples included around 60 TRBV and approximately 15 TRBJ segments. TCRdb ran MiXCR on the multiplex PCR reads and lists one entry per CDR3 protein. The V and J calls shown here were made by TCRdb, not taken from the authors' results. The sample consists of 360,000 or so distinct CDR3 sequences, roughly 25% of them appearing once. Time point specified: persistent/refractory GD, antithyroid drugs over 5 years with positive TRAb. The TCR library was made from RNA that had been extracted from PBMCs in TRIzol. There are 17 residues in the CDR3. The V gene end was trimmed by 2 bases and the J gene end by 2 bases; junction bases not matched to a gene: 4. Germline loops: CDR1 MDHEN, CDR2 SYDVKM. This clonotype turned up a few times. Its antigen is still unknown.

V usage is TRBV28 and J usage is TRBJ2-3; TRBD2 matches 13 bases. This receptor was taken from a woman aged 40 to 55 with Graves disease. The sample here was peripheral blood mononuclear cells (PBMCs), taken when the disease was refractory, from a patient treated with antithyroid drugs. Here the CDR3 reads CASSLGLAGVSTDTQYF. CDR3 nucleotides: TGTGCCAGCAGTTTAGGACTAGCGGGAGTGTCCACAGATACGCAGTATTTT.